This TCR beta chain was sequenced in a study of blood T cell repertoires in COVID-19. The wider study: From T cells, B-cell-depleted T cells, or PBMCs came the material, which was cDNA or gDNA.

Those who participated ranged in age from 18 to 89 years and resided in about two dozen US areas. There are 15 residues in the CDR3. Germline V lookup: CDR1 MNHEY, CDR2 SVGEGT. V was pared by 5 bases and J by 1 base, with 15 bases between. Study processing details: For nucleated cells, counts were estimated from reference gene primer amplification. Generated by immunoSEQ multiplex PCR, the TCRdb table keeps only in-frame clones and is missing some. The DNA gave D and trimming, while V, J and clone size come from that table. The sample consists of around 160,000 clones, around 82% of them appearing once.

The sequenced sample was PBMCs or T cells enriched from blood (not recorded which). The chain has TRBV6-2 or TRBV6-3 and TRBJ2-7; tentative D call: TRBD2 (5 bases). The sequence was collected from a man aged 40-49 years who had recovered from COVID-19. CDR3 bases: TGTGCCAGCAGTGGACTGGGTTACCTATCCTACGAGCAGTACGTC. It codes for CASSGLGYLSYEQYV.